Included here is one T cell receptor beta chain sequence, with context. Its target is not known. This record comes from a study of Graves' ophthalmopathy and Graves' hyperthyroidism. Disease in donors with ophthalmopathy had moderate-to-severe activity, CAS ≥3, NOSPECS ≥4 and under 3 months' duration. Exclusion applied to patients with other autoimmune diseases, uncontrolled infections, pregnancy or lactation. Broader study findings: Blood also carried most expanded thyroid clonotypes exceeding 0.001 frequency. This model predicted ophthalmopathy progression (sensitivity around 70%, specificity about 72%).

Germline V lookup: CDR1 MNHEY, CDR2 SMNVEV (reference sequence). The CDR3 is 15 amino acids. The junction had 2 bases not matched to a gene; V was cut back by 4 bases and J by 2 bases. Amplifying from RNA transcripts, the study obtained TCR beta CDR3 regions. After a first-round RT-PCR with HTBI primers, a second-round multiplex PCR was run. Via MiXCR, TCRdb re-called the multiplex PCR reads, giving one row per CDR3 protein. The table includes approximately 640,000 distinct CDR3 sequences, roughly two fifths detected once. Sequencing was performed on peripheral blood. The V call is TRBV27, the J call TRBJ1-1, with 12 positions matching TRBD1. The TCR comes from an adult man with Graves' ophthalmopathy. This CDR3 is CASSSGQGANTEAFF. The CDR3, as DNA: TGTGCCAGCAGTTCGGGACAGGGGGCTAACACTGAAGCTTTCTTT.